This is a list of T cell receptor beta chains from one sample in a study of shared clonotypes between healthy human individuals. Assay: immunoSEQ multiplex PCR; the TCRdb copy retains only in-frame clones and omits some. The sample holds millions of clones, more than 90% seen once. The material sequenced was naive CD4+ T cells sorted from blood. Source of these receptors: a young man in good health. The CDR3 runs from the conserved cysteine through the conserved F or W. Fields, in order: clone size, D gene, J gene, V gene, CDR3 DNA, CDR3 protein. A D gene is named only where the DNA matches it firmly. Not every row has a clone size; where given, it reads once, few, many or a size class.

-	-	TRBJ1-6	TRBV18	TGTGCCAGCTCACCCGGGGACTCCTATAATTCACCCCTCCACTTT	CASSPGDSYNSPLHF
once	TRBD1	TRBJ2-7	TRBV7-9	TGTGCCAGCAGCGCCGATACAGGGGTAAACTACGAGCAGTACTTC	CASSADTGVNYEQYF
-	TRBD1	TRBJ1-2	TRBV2	TGTGCCAGCAGTGCCGGCAGGGGGCTACACTATGGCTACACCTTC	CASSAGRGLHYGYTF
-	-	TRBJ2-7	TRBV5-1	TGCCCCCTTACAACCGAAGGTAGGTCCTACGAGCAGTACTTC	CPLTTEGRSYEQYF
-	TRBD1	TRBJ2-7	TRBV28	TGTGCCAGCAGTTCGCCGGGACAGACCTACGAGCAGTACTTC	CASSSPGQTYEQYF
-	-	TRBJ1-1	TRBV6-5	TGTGCCAGCAGAGGACAGTTGAACACTGAAGCTTTCTTT	CASRGQLNTEAFF
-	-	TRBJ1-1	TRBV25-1	TGTGCCAGCAGTGAATCAAAAGGACGGGCTTTCTTT	CASSESKGRAFF
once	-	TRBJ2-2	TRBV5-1	TGCGCCAGCAGCTTGTTTTCGGCAGGGGTCACCGGGGAGCTGTTTTTT	CASSLFSAGVTGELFF
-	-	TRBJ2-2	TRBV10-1	TGCGCCAGCAGTGAGATGGGGGGGAACACCGGGGAGCTGTTTTTT	CASSEMGGNTGELFF
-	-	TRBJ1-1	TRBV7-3	TGTGCCAGCAGCTCGGGGGGGAAAGCTTTCTTT	CASSSGGKAFF
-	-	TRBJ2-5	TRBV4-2	TGTGCCAGCAGCGGAGGGGGCGTTGGAGAGACCCAGTACTTC	CASSGGGVGETQYF
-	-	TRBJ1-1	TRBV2	TGTGCCAGCTCGAACACTGAAGCTTTCTTT	CASSNTEAFF
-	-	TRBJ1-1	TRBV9	TGTGCCAGCAGCCGTAGTGGGGGGACATTTACTCGATGGACTGAAGCTTTCTTT	CASSRSGGTFTRWTEAFF
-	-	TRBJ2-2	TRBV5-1	TGCGCCAGCAGCTTGGTACCCACCGGGGAGCTGTTTTTT	CASSLVPTGELFF
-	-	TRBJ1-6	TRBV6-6	TGTGCCAGCACCCTCAGGGGAGAGAATTCACCCCTCCACTTT	CASTLRGENSPLHF
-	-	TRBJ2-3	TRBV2	TGTGCCAGCAGAGTCTTAGATACGCAGTATTTT	CASRVLDTQYF
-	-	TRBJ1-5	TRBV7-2	TGTGCCAGCAGCTCACAACAGGGCGCCAATCAGCCCCAGCATTTT	CASSSQQGANQPQHF
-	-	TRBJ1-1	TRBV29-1	TGCAGCGTACGCCCGGGGGGCACTGAAGCTTTCTTT	CSVRPGGTEAFF
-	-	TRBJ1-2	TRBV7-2	TGTGCCAGCCGCGGAAGAGGGGCCCATGGCTACACCTTC	CASRGRGAHGYTF
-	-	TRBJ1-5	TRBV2	TGTGCCAGCAGTGGACAGCTCAATCAGCCCCAGCATTTT	CASSGQLNQPQHF
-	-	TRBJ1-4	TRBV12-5	TGTGCTAGTGGTTTGGGCAGAGAAAAACTGTTTTTT	CASGLGREKLFF
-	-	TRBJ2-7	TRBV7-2	TGTGCCAGCAGCTCCTCGCGAGAGCAGTACTTC	CASSSSREQYF
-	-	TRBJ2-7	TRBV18	TGTGCCAGCTCACCACCAGGGACACCCTCCTACGAGCAGTACTTC	CASSPPGTPSYEQYF
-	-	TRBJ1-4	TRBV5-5	TGTGCCAGCAGCCCCTCGATTGAAAAACTGTTTTTT	CASSPSIEKLFF
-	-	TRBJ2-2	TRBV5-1	TGCGCCAGCAGCGCCGGGACAACGAACACCGGGGAGCTGTTTTTT	CASSAGTTNTGELFF
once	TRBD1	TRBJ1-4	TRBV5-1	TGCGCCAGCCGCCAGGGGGTTTATGAAAAACTGTTTTTT	CASRQGVYEKLFF
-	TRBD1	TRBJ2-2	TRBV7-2	TGTGCCAGCAGCCCGACAGGGGTCAACACCGGGGAGCTGTTTTTT	CASSPTGVNTGELFF
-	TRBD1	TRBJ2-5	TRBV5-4	TGTGCCAGCAGCTTGGGGACAGGGGGCTGGGAGACCCAGTACTTC	CASSLGTGGWETQYF
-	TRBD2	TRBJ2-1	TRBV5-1	TGCGCCAGCAGCTGGAAAGCGGGAGGGACGTACAATGAGCAGTTCTTC	CASSWKAGGTYNEQFF
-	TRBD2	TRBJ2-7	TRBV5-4	TGTGCCAGCAGCACTAGCGGGACTTTTAACGAGCAGTACTTC	CASSTSGTFNEQYF
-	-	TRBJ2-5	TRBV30	TGTGCCTGGAGCGGTCCGGGGAGGGAGACCCAGTACTTC	CAWSGPGRETQYF
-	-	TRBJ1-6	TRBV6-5	TGTGCCAGCAGCCCCGGAACGTCGAATTCACCCCTCCACTTT	CASSPGTSNSPLHF
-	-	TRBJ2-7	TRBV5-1	TGCGCCAGCAGCTTGGCCCCGGGGCAGGGCTACGAGCAGTACTTC	CASSLAPGQGYEQYF
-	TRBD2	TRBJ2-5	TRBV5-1	TGCGCCAGCAGCAAGAAACTAGCGGGAGTGGAGACCCAGTACTTC	CASSKKLAGVETQYF
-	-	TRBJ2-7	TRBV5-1	TGCGCCAGCAGCTTGGGAGGGAGCTCCTACGAGCAGTACTTC	CASSLGGSSYEQYF
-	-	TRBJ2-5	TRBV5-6	TGTGCCAGCAGCTTGCCCGGACAGAAGGTGCGAGAGACCCAGTACTTC	CASSLPGQKVRETQYF
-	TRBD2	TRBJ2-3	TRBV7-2	TGTGCCAGCAGCAGGAGGACTAGCGGGGAGCTAGGCACAGATACGCAGTATTTT	CASSRRTSGELGTDTQYF
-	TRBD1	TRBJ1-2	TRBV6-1	TGTGCCAGCAGTGAATGGGGACAGAGAGTCTATGGCTACACCTTC	CASSEWGQRVYGYTF
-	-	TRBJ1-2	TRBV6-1	TGTGCCAGCAGTGAACCCCCACCCCCATCTAACTATGGCTACACCTTC	CASSEPPPPSNYGYTF
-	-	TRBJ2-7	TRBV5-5	TGTGCCAGCAGCTTGGACAGGGAACGCGCGGCCTACGAGCAGTACTTC	CASSLDRERAAYEQYF
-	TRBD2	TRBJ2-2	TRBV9	TGTGCCAGCAGCCTTAGCGGGGGGGCCTTCTCCGGGGAGCTGTTTTTT	CASSLSGGAFSGELFF
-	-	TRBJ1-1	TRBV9	TGTGCCAGCAGCGTAGACTCAGGACCGAAGAACACTGAAGCTTTCTTT	CASSVDSGPKNTEAFF
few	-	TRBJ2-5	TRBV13	TGTGCCAGCAGCTTAGACACGCAGACCCAGTACTTC	CASSLDTQTQYF
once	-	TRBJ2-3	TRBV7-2	TGTGCCAGCAGCTTAGTATCCGCGGGGAGTAGAGATACGCAGTATTTT	CASSLVSAGSRDTQYF
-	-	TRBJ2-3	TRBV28	TGTGCCAGCAGCCAAAGGGGTGTTGGTACGCAGTATTTT	CASSQRGVGTQYF
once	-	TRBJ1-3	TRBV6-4	TGTGCCAGCAGGCAGGGCTCGGGAAACACCATATATTTT	CASRQGSGNTIYF
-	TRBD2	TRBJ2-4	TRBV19	TGTGCCAGTACCCCCGACGCTAGCGGACTAGCCAAAAACATTCAGTACTTC	CASTPDASGLAKNIQYF
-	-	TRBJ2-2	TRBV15	TGTGCCACCAGCAGAGCGATAACCGGGACTTCGAACACCGGGGAGCTGTTTTTT	CATSRAITGTSNTGELFF
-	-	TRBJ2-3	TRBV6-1	TGTGCCAGCAGTCAAGAGGGGTACACGCAGTATTTT	CASSQEGYTQYF
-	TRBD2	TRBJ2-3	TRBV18	TGTGCCAGCTCCGGACTAGGAACAGATACGCAGTATTTT	CASSGLGTDTQYF
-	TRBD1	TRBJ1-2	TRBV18	TGTGCCAGCTCACCGGGGACAGATTATGGCTACACCTTC	CASSPGTDYGYTF
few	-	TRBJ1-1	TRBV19	TGTGCCAGTAGTATGTCTGGGTACATGAACACTGAAGCTTTCTTT	CASSMSGYMNTEAFF
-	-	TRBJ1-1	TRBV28	TGTGCCAGCAGTCCCCCGGGACGTCCTTCAACTGAAGCTTTCTTT	CASSPPGRPSTEAFF